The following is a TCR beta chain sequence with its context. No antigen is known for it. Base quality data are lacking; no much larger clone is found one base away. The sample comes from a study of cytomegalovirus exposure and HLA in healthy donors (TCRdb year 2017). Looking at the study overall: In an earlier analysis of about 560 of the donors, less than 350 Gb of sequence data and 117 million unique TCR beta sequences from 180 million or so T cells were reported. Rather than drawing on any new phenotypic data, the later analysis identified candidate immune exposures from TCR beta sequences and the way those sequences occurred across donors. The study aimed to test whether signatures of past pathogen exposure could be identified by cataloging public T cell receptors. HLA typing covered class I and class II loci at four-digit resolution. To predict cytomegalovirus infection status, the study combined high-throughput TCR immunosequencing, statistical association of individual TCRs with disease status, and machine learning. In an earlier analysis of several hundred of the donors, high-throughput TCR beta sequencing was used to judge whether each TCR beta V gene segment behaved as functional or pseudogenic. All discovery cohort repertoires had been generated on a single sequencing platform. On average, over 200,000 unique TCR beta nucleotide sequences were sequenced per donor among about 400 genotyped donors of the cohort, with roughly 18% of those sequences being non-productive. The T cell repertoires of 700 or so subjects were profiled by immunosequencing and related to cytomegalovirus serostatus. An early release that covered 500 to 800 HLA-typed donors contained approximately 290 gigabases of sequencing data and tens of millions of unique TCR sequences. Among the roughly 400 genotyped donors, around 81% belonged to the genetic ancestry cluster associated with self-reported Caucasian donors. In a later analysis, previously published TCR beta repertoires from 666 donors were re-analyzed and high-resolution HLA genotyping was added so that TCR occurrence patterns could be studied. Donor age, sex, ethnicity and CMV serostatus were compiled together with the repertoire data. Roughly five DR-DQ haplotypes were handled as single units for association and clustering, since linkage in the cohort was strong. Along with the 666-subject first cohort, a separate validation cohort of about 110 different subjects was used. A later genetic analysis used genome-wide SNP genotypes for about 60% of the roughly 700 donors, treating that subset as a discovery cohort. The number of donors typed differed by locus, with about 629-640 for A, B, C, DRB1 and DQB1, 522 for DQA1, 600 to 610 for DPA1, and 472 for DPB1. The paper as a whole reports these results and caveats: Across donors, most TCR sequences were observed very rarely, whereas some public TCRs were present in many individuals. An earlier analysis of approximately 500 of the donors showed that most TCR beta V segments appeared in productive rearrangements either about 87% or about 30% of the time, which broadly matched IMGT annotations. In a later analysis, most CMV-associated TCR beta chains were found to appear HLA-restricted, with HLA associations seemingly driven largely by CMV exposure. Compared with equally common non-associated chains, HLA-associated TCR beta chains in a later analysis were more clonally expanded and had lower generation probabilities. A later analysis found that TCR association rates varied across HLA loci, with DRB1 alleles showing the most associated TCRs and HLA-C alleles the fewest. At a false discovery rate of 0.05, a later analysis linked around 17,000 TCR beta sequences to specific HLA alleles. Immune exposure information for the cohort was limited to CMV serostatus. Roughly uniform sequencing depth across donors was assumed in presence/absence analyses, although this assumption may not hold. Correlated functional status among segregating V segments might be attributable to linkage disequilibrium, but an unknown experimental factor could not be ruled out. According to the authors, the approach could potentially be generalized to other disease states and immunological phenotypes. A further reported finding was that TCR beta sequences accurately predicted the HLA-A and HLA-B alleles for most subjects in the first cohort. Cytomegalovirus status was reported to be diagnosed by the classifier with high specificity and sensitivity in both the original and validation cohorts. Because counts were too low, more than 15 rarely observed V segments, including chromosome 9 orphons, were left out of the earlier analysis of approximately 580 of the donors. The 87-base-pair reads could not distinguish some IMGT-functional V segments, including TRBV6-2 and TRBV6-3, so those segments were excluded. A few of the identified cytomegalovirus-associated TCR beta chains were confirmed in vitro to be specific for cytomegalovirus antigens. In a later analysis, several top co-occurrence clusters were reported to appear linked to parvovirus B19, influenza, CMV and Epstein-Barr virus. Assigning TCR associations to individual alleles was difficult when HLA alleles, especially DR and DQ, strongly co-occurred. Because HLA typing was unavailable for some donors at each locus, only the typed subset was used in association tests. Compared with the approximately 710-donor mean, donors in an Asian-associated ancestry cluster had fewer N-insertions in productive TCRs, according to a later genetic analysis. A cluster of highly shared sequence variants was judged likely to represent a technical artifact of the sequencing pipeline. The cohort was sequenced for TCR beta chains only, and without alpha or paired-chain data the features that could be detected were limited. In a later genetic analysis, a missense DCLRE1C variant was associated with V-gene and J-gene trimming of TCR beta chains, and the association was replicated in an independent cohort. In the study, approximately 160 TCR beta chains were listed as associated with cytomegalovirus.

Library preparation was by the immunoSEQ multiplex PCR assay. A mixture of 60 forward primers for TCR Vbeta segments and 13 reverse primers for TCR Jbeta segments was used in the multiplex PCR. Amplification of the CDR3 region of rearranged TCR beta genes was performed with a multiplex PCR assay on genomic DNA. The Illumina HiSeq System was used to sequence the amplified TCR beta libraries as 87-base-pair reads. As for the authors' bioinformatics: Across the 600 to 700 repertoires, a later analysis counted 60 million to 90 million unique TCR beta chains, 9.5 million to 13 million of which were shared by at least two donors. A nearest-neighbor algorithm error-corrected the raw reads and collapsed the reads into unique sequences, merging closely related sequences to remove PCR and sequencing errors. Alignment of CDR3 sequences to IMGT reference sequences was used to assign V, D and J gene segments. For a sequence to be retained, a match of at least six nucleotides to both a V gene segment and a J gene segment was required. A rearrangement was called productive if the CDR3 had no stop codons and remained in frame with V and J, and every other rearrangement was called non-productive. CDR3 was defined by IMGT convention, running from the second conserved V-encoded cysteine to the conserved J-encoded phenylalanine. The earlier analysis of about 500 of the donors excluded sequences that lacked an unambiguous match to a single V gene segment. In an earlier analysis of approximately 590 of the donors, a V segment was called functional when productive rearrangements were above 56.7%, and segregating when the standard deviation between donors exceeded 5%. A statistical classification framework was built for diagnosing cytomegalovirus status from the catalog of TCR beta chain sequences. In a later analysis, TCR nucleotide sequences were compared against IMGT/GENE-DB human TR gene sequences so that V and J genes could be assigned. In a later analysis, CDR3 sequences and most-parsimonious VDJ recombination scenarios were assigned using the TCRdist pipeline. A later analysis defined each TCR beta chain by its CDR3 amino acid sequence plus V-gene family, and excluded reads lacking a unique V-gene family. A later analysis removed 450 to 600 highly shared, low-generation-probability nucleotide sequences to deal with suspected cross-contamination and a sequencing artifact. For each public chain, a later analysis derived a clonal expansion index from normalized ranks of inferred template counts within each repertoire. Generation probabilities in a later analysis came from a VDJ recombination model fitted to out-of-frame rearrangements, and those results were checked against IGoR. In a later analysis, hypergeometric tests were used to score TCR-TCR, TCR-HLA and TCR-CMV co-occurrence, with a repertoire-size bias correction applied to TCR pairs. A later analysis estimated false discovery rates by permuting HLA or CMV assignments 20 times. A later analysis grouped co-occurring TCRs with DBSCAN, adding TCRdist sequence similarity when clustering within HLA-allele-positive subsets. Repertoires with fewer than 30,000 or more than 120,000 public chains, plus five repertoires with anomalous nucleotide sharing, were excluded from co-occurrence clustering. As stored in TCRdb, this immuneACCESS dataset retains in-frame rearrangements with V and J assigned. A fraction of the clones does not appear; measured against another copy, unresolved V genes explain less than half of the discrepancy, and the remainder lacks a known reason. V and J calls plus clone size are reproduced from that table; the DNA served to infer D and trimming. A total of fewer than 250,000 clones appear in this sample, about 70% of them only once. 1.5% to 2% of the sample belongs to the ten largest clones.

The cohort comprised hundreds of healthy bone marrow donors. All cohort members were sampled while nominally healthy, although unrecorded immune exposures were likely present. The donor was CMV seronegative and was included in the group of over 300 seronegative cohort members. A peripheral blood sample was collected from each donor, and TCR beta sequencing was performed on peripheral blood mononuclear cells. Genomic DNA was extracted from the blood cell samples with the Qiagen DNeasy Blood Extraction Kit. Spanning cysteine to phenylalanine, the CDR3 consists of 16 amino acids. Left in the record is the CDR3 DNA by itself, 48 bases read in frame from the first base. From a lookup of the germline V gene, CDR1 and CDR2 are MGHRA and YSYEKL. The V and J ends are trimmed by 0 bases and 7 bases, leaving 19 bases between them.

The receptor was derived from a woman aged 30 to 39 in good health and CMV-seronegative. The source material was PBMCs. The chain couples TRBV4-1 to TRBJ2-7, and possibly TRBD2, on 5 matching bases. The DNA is TGCGCCAGCAGCCAAGAGGATGTGGGGAGAGACTTAGAGCAGTACTTC. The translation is CASSQEDVGRDLEQYF.